The 15 T cell receptor beta chains reported below all come from one sample, sequenced in a study of T cell responses to AZD1222 COVID-19 vaccine. Sequenced by immunoSEQ multiplex PCR; TCRdb stores in-frame clones only, minus some. The sample shows some 150,000 clones, over 75% of them seen only once. Material: peripheral blood, obtained 28 days after the second AZD1222 dose. The source of these receptors is an adult who received the AZD1222 COVID-19 vaccine.

This clone has more than one count but fewer than ten. This chain uses TRBV19 with TRBJ2-2, with D unclear. This CDR3 comprises 15 residues. The ends were cut back, 6 bases at V and 0 bases at J, with 11 bases in the middle. CDR1 and CDR2 from the germline V gene are LNHDA and SQIVND (reference sequence). CDR3 nucleotide sequence: TGTGCCAGTAGAGTATATCCCTCGAACACCGGGGAGCTGTTTTTT. Encoded protein: CASRVYPSNTGELFF.

The chain employs TRBV24-1 and TRBJ1-1, with D possibly TRBD1 on 5 matching bases. Germline CDR1 is KGHDR and CDR2 is SFDVKD. The CDR3 length is 15 residues. Trimming stripped 5 bases from V and 0 bases from J, with 12 bases between. CDR3 DNA: TGTGCCACCAGTGGGGGGATGGGGGTGAACACTGAAGCTTTCTTT. Its protein is CATSGGMGVNTEAFF.

This clone was picked up one time. This chain connects TRBV7-9 to TRBJ2-2, with D perhaps TRBD1 (6 bases). The CDR3 has 19 residues. Trimming shortened V by 0 bases and J by 0 bases, and 17 bases separated the two germline ends. The germline CDR1 and CDR2 sequences are SEHNR and FQNEAQ (reference sequence). In nucleotides, the CDR3 is TGTGCCAGCAGCTTAGCGGGTATCTGGGGGACAACGAACACCGGGGAGCTGTTTTTT. Protein: CASSLAGIWGTTNTGELFF.

V usage is TRBV2 and J usage is TRBJ2-5; no clear D gene. Between the trimmed V and J ends, which lost 4 bases and 1 base, there was a span of 10 bases. Germline CDR1 and CDR2: SNHLY and FYNNEI. The CDR3 runs 14 residues. This CDR3 is CASSGDRVQETQYF. DNA of the CDR3: TGTGCCAGCAGTGGAGACCGAGTCCAAGAGACCCAGTACTTC.

The J gene is TRBJ2-3, the V gene TRBV5-4, with D tentatively TRBD1 (6 bases). CDR1 is SGHNT, CDR2 YYREEE, per germline (reference sequence). Between the trimmed V and J ends, which lost 4 bases and 2 bases, there was a span of 14 bases. This CDR3 spans 15 amino acids. CDR3 sequence: CASSASGVATDTQYF. CDR3 bases: TGTGCCAGCAGCGCCTCAGGGGTCGCCACAGATACGCAGTATTTT.

The chain recombines TRBV15 with TRBJ2-2; maybe TRBD1 (5 bases). Trimming cost V 7 bases and J 7 bases, with 7 bases left between them. CDR1 is LNHNV, CDR2 YYDKDF, per germline (reference sequence). CDR3 size: 11 residues. The CDR3 region has the DNA TGTGCCACCAAGGGGATCGGGGAGCTGTTTTTT. Protein product: CATKGIGELFF.

This chain joins TRBV3-1 (or the pseudogene TRBV3-2) and TRBJ1-1; D is unclear. With 4 bases removed from V and 1 base from J, the gap between germline ends came to 7 bases. Germline CDR1 is LGHDT and CDR2 is YNNKEL (reference sequence). The CDR3 contains 13 residues. CDR3 protein: CASSPTRNTEAFF. Here the CDR3 DNA reads TGTGCCAGCAGCCCGACACGGAACACTGAAGCTTTCTTT.

This chain links TRBV19 with TRBJ1-1; D unclear. The V gene's germline CDR1 is LNHDA and CDR2 SQIVND (reference sequence). V was trimmed by 1 base and J by 1 base, leaving 7 bases between them. The CDR3 length is 14 residues. CDR3 in DNA: TGTGCCAGTAGTATAGTCAAAACGAACACTGAAGCTTTCTTT. Protein sequence: CASSIVKTNTEAFF.

This clone was counted once. The chain carries TRBV2 and TRBJ1-1; the D is unclear. This CDR3 has 16 residues. Per the germline V gene, CDR1 is SNHLY and CDR2 is FYNNEI. V gave up 4 bases and J gave up 0 bases, with 15 bases separating them. CDR3 DNA: TGTGCCAGCAGTGCACGGGCGGGATTCATGAACACTGAAGCTTTCTTT. It specifies CASSARAGFMNTEAFF.

The chain carries TRBV27 and TRBJ2-7, with 7 bases identical to TRBD1. Trimming at V came to 3 bases and at J to 4 bases, leaving 9 bases not matched to a gene. The germline CDR1 and CDR2 sequences are MNHEY and SMNVEV (reference sequence). The CDR3 runs to 15 residues. CDR3 sequence reads: CASSFSDRASYEQYF. CDR3 bases: TGTGCCAGCAGTTTCTCCGACAGGGCATCATACGAGCAGTACTTC.

The CDR3 region is CASSTVGGVDSNEQFF. CDR3 coding DNA: TGTGCCAGCTCAACGGTGGGAGGGGTCGACTCCAATGAGCAGTTCTTC. This sequence joins TRBV2 and TRBJ2-1; 7 bases are a match to TRBD2. The CDR3 consists of 16 residues. Trimming cost V 8 bases and J 6 bases; bases outside gene matches: 16. CDR1 SNHLY and CDR2 FYNNEI come from the germline V gene.

The chain carries TRBV12-3 or TRBV12-4 and TRBJ1-5; D gene uncertain. The CDR3 totals 12 residues. V lost 0 bases to trimming and J lost 7 bases, with 4 bases between them. The CDR3 loop reads CASSLAGQPQHF. In DNA form, the CDR3 reads TGTGCCAGCAGTTTAGCAGGGCAGCCCCAGCATTTT.

This clone was counted a single time. The chain employs TRBV7-8 and TRBJ1-2; TRBD1 might be the D (6 bases). The CDR3 is 15 residues long. Per the germline V gene, CDR1 is SGHVS and CDR2 is FQNEAQ. Trimming pared 2 bases from V and 4 bases from J, leaving 14 bases between. This CDR3 is CASSLNQGPSYGYTF. CDR3 sequence (DNA): TGTGCCAGCAGCTTAAACCAGGGGCCAAGCTATGGCTACACCTTC.

This clone appeared a single time. The chain is built from TRBV7-2 and TRBJ2-1; no clear D. CDR3 length equals 14 residues. The ends were cut back, 7 bases at V and 7 bases at J, with 17 bases in the middle. Per germline, CDR1 SGHTA and CDR2 FQGNSA. The CDR3 region is CASTLLGWDNEQFF. The CDR3 DNA reads as TGTGCCAGCACCCTCCTGGGCTGGGATAATGAGCAGTTCTTC.

The chain recombines TRBV7-2 with TRBJ2-7; D ambiguous. The CDR3 has 12 amino acids. Trimming took 4 bases from V and 7 from J, leaving 11 bases between them. The V gene's germline CDR1 is SGHTA and CDR2 FQGNSA. The chain's CDR3 is CASSYPGWEQYF. The CDR3 nucleotides are TGTGCCAGCAGCTACCCCGGGTGGGAGCAGTACTTC.